One sample yielded the 29 T cell receptor beta chains listed below, sequenced in a study of CD8 T cells in ankylosing spondylitis. Study-wide points: For ankylosing spondylitis blood, a TCR beta motif of under ten highly homologous variants appeared characteristic.

Antigens of these TCRs are unknown. From the 5' RACE reads, TCRdb called clonotypes with MiXCR, one entry per CDR3 protein. The sample carries fewer than 500,000 distinct CDR3 sequences, around 26% recorded once. Sequences were obtained from blood, either unsorted or a sorted T cell fraction (not recorded which). Receptor source: a male donor with ankylosing spondylitis.

This clonotype has a handful of counts. The rearrangement joins TRBV5-1 to TRBJ1-1; D is possibly TRBD1 (5 bases). V gave up 3 bases and J gave up 5 bases, with 17 bases separating them. Germline CDR1 and CDR2: SGHRS and YFSETQ. The CDR3 runs to 15 residues. In DNA form, the CDR3 reads TGCGCCAGCAGCTGGGACCTAATGAAGTGGACTGAAGCTTTCTTT. This gives the protein CASSWDLMKWTEAFF.

Only a few counts were recorded for this clonotype. J is TRBJ2-1 and V is TRBV6-1; TRBD2 matches at 7 bases. The CDR3 sequence is 18 residues long. Germline loops: CDR1 MNHNS, CDR2 SASEGT. V gave up 3 bases and J gave up 3 bases; unmatched junction bases: 14. The CDR3 sequence is CASSERGFWGGGYNEQFF. For the CDR3, the DNA is TGTGCCAGCAGTGAGCGGGGGTTCTGGGGGGGAGGCTACAATGAGCAGTTCTTC.

J is TRBJ2-1 and V is TRBV29-1; 9 nucleotides agree with TRBD2. V gave up 4 bases and J gave up 6 bases; unmatched junction bases: 7. Germline V gene sequence: CDR1 SQVTM, CDR2 ANQGSEA. The CDR3 extends over 14 amino acids. The CDR3 protein is CSVGGTSISNEQFF. The CDR3 DNA reads TGCAGCGTTGGTGGGACTAGCATCAGCAATGAGCAGTTCTTC.

The chain has TRBV7-6 and TRBJ2-2; TRBD1 aligns across 7 bases. J was trimmed by 6 bases and V by 5 bases; bases with no gene match: 6. Germline V gives CDR1 SGHVS, CDR2 FNYEAQ. CDR3 length: 14 amino acids. The chain's CDR3 is CASSRGGEAGELFF. Written as DNA, the CDR3 is TGTGCCAGCAGCCGAGGGGGCGAAGCCGGGGAGCTGTTTTTT.

There are a few counts of this clonotype. The chain joins TRBV29-1 to TRBJ2-3, with no clear D. This CDR3 region has 13 residues. V shed 7 bases and J shed 2 bases, with 13 bases lying between them. Germline V lookup: CDR1 SQVTM, CDR2 ANQGSEA. CDR3 nucleotides: TGCAGCGCCGACGTCGACCTCACAGATACGCAGTATTTT. Amino acids: CSADVDLTDTQYF.

This clonotype was counted only a few times. The chain employs TRBV7-2 and TRBJ2-2; a possible D gene is TRBD2 (5 bases). V dropped 5 bases and J dropped 5 bases, with 12 bases sitting between them. There are 14 residues in the CDR3. CDR1 SGHTA and CDR2 FQGNSA come from the germline V gene. CDR3 in amino acids: CASSREIRTGELFF. The CDR3 bases are TGTGCCAGCAGCAGGGAGATTCGAACCGGGGAGCTGTTTTTT.

The chain couples TRBV2 to TRBJ1-1; D possibly corresponds to TRBD1 (6 bases). Germline assignment: CDR1 SNHLY and CDR2 FYNNEI. V was trimmed by 4 bases and J by 5 bases, leaving 11 bases between them. The CDR3 has 13 residues. Written as DNA, the CDR3 is TGTGCCAGCAGTGGAACAGGGCTGACTGAAGCTTTCTTT. Its protein product is CASSGTGLTEAFF.

The rearrangement joins TRBV12-3 or TRBV12-4 to TRBJ2-2; 13 positions agree with TRBD2. J gave up 7 bases and V 5 bases, and 10 bases lay outside the gene matches. The CDR3 extends over 17 amino acids. CDR3 in amino acids: CASSLGLAGTGSGELFF. DNA for the CDR3: TGTGCCAGCAGTCTGGGACTAGCGGGAACTGGGAGCGGGGAGCTGTTTTTT.

The chain links TRBV5-1 to TRBJ2-5; no definite D call. V was clipped by 5 bases and J by 5 bases, with 13 bases between them. The CDR3 runs 13 residues. Germline lookup yields CDR1 SGHRS and CDR2 YFSETQ. CDR3 in amino acids: CASSFQAGETQYF. CDR3 nucleotide sequence: TGCGCCAGCAGTTTTCAAGCTGGGGAGACCCAGTACTTC.

This clonotype was detected many times. The J gene is TRBJ2-7, the V gene TRBV12-3 or TRBV12-4; no clear D gene. Between the trimmed V and J ends, which lost 2 bases and 1 base, there was a span of 12 bases. The CDR3 contains 15 residues. Here the CDR3 reads CASSLLPLGSYEQYF. As DNA, the CDR3 is TGTGCCAGCAGTTTACTTCCCCTAGGATCCTACGAGCAGTACTTC.

The rearrangement joins TRBV5-6 to TRBJ1-1; D is perhaps TRBD1 (6 bases). Germline CDR1 and CDR2: SGHDT and YYEEEE. CDR3 length equals 12 residues. V lost 3 bases and J lost 12, with 15 bases in between. CDR3: CASSWPGGGTFF. The DNA for the CDR3 is TGTGCCAGCAGCTGGCCGGGGGGCGGGACTTTCTTT. Full variable domain (remainder filled in from reference TRBV5-6 and TRBJ1-1): DAGVTQSPTHLIKTRGQQVTLRCSPKSGHDTVSWYQQALGQGPQFIFQYYEEEERQRGNFPDRFSGHQFPNYSSELNVNALLLGDSALYLCASSWPGGGTFFGQGTRLTVV.

The chain recombines TRBV6-1 with TRBJ2-3, with 11 bases lining up with TRBD1. CDR1 is MNHNS, CDR2 SASEGT, per germline. This CDR3 region has 15 residues. With V trimmed by 5 bases and J by 5 bases, 6 bases remained unmatched. Here the CDR3 DNA reads TGTGCCAGCAGTCGGACAGGGGGCGGTGGAGATACGCAGTATTTT. This encodes CASSRTGGGGDTQYF.

This clonotype was seen a few times. The V gene is TRBV12-5, the J gene TRBJ1-5; 8 bases map to TRBD1. The germline CDR1 and CDR2 sequences are LGHNT and FRNRAP. The CDR3 has 14 residues. With V trimmed by 5 bases and J by 4 bases, 4 bases remained unmatched. DNA for the CDR3: TGTGCTAGTGGTCAGGGACAGGCTAATCAGCCCCAGCATTTT. Amino acid sequence: CASGQGQANQPQHF.

The sample holds a few counts of this clonotype. V gene TRBV20-1 combines with J gene TRBJ2-5; D may match TRBD1 or TRBD2 (6 bases each). The CDR3 is 14 amino acids. CDR1 and CDR2 from the germline V gene are DFQATT and SNEGSKA (reference sequence). Trimming left V 0 bases short and J 7 bases short, with 15 bases between. The DNA of the CDR3 is TGCAGTGCTAGAGAATCTGGCAGGGGAGGGACCCAGTACTTC. Its protein is CSARESGRGGTQYF.

The genes are TRBV5-1 and TRBJ2-3, with D perhaps matching TRBD1 or TRBD2 (6 bases each). Germline V gives CDR1 SGHRS, CDR2 YFSETQ. V was clipped by 0 bases and J by 1 base, with 15 bases between them. CDR3 size: 17 residues. The CDR3 protein is CASSLAGDSLGTDTQYF. CDR3 coding DNA: TGCGCCAGCAGCTTGGCAGGGGACTCCCTCGGCACAGATACGCAGTATTTT.

J is TRBJ1-1 and V is TRBV20-1; D possibly corresponds to TRBD1 (6 bases). CDR1 is DFQATT and CDR2 is SNEGSKA in the germline V gene (reference sequence). There are 16 residues in the CDR3. V was clipped by 0 bases and J by 1 base, with 15 bases between them. The CDR3: CSARDGGGKPNTEAFF. CDR3 coding DNA: TGCAGTGCTAGAGATGGGGGCGGCAAACCGAACACTGAAGCTTTCTTT.

V usage is TRBV20-1 and J usage is TRBJ2-1, with 9 bases lining up with TRBD2. CDR3 length equals 11 residues. J gave up 10 bases and V 6 bases, and 4 bases lay outside the gene matches. Germline-derived CDR1 and CDR2 are DFQATT and SNEGSKA (reference sequence). As DNA, the CDR3 is TGCAGTGCCCTACTAGCGGGCGAGCAGTTCTTC. It encodes CSALLAGEQFF.

This clonotype was counted only a few times. This rearrangement joins TRBV20-1 to TRBJ2-5, with 12 bases matching TRBD2. Germline CDR1 and CDR2: DFQATT and SNEGSKA (reference sequence). The CDR3 has 14 residues. J lost 8 bases, V lost 4 bases, and 8 bases had no gene match. CDR3 coding DNA: TGCAGTGCTATTCCGGTGGGACTAGCGGGCACCCAGTACTTC. Encoded protein: CSAIPVGLAGTQYF.

The chain is built from TRBV5-6 and TRBJ2-3, with unresolved D. There are 12 residues in the CDR3. Germline CDR1 is SGHDT and CDR2 is YYEEEE. V was trimmed by 4 bases and J by 8 bases, leaving 11 bases between them. The CDR3 here is CASSILLGTQYF. Here the CDR3 DNA reads TGTGCCAGCAGCATCCTTTTGGGTACGCAGTATTTT.

This clonotype has a handful of counts. The V and J genes are TRBV11-2 and TRBJ2-7; the match to TRBD1 covers 11 bases. The CDR3 runs 16 residues. V gave up 5 bases and J gave up 3 bases; unmatched junction bases: 9. CDR1 and CDR2 from the germline V gene are SGHAT and FQNNGV. For the CDR3, the DNA is TGTGCCAGCAGCCAACAGGGGACAGGGGGTCTCTACGAGCAGTACTTC. This gives the protein CASSQQGTGGLYEQYF. The full variable domain, completed using reference TRBV11-2 and TRBJ2-7, is EAGVAQSPRYKIIEKRQSVAFWCNPISGHATLYWYQQILGQGPKLLIQFQNNGVVDDSQLPKDRFSAERLKGVDSTLKIQPAKLEDSAVYLCASSQQGTGGLYEQYFGPGTRLTVT.

The table lists this clonotype with many counts. The CDR3 region has the DNA TGCAGTGCTAGGGGGGGAGATCAGCCCCAGCATTTT. It translates to CSARGGDQPQHF. The J gene is TRBJ1-5, the V gene TRBV20-1; D is perhaps TRBD1 (5 bases). V lost 3 bases to trimming and J lost 5 bases, with 8 bases between them. The CDR3 runs to 12 residues. From germline, CDR1 is DFQATT and CDR2 SNEGSKA (reference sequence).

This clonotype has more than one count but fewer than ten. The rearrangement links TRBV5-5 to TRBJ1-4; TRBD1 aligns across 7 bases. The CDR3 contains 17 residues. CDR1 and CDR2 from the germline V gene are SGHKS and YYEKEE (reference sequence). The V and J ends lost 3 bases and 5 bases, in that order; junction bases with no gene match: 13. The DNA for the CDR3 is TGTGCCAGCAGCTCTGGGACAGTGAGTCTGTTAAATGAAAAACTGTTTTTT. Translation gives CASSSGTVSLLNEKLFF.

There are a few counts of this clonotype. This chain joins TRBV20-1 and TRBJ2-1; D perhaps matches TRBD1 (5 bases). Germline CDR1 DFQATT, CDR2 SNEGSKA (reference sequence). The CDR3 covers 14 residues. The germline V and J ends were trimmed by 2 bases and 0 bases, with 8 bases remaining between them. This CDR3 reads CSARRTNSYNEQFF. The CDR3 DNA is TGCAGTGCTAGAAGGACAAACTCCTACAATGAGCAGTTCTTC.

V usage is TRBV15 and J usage is TRBJ2-5; D uncertain. This CDR3 has 15 amino acids. CDR1 is LNHNV, CDR2 YYDKDF, per germline (reference sequence). Trimming took off 0 bases at V and 5 bases at J, with 13 bases between the two ends. The CDR3 is CATSRDGASRETQYF. The CDR3 nucleotides read TGTGCCACCAGCAGAGATGGCGCAAGCCGGGAGACCCAGTACTTC.

The chain carries TRBV18 and TRBJ2-5; the D gene is possibly TRBD1 (5 bases). Trimming removed 3 bases at V and 3 bases at J, with 11 bases between. This CDR3 has 14 residues. Germline CDR1 and CDR2: KGHSH and LQKENI. The CDR3 DNA follows: TGTGCCAGCTCACCGGGGCCCGGCGAAGAGACCCAGTACTTC. Translating gives CASSPGPGEETQYF.

The rearrangement uses TRBV10-2 and TRBJ2-2; 10 bases agree with TRBD1. The J segment lost 4 bases and the V segment lost 7 bases, leaving 6 bases of the junction unmatched. The CDR3 consists of 15 residues. The germline V gene encodes CDR1 WSHSY and CDR2 SAAADI. The CDR3 region is CASIPGTGATGELFF. CDR3 DNA: TGCGCCAGCATCCCCGGGACAGGGGCCACCGGGGAGCTGTTTTTT.

The chain is built from TRBV2 and TRBJ1-1; TRBD1 agrees at 9 bases. Germline CDR1 and CDR2: SNHLY and FYNNEI. The CDR3 contains 16 residues. With 8 bases clipped from V and 4 bases from J, the junction kept 14 bases outside the gene matches. The CDR3 DNA sequence: TGTGCCAGCGCCCAGCACAGGGGGCTGGGATCCACTGAAGCTTTCTTT. Translating gives CASAQHRGLGSTEAFF.

The genes are TRBV20-1 and TRBJ2-1; D not resolved. There are 18 residues in the CDR3. V shed 6 bases and J shed 0 bases, with 24 bases lying between them. From germline, CDR1 is DFQATT and CDR2 SNEGSKA (reference sequence). The CDR3 reads CSAPVYQAIQSSYNEQFF. CDR3 nucleotides: TGCAGTGCCCCTGTCTATCAGGCAATCCAAAGCTCCTACAATGAGCAGTTCTTC.

The genes are TRBV24-1 and TRBJ1-4, with D possibly TRBD1 on 5 matching bases. This CDR3 is 13 amino acids long. V was clipped by 0 bases and J by 11 bases, with 9 bases between them. Germline V gene lookup returns CDR1 KGHDR and CDR2 SFDVKD. CDR3 in amino acids: CATSDLWDGKLFF. CDR3 nucleotides: TGTGCCACCAGTGATTTGTGGGACGGCAAACTGTTTTTT.